This record concerns one T cell receptor beta chain sequence. This sample stems from a study of CD8 T cells in Susac syndrome. With random hexamers, roughly 0.5 to 1 ug RNA was reverse transcribed. By means of immunoSEQ multiplex PCR, TCR beta CDR3 spanning 54 Vbeta and 13 Jbeta underwent amplification. TCRdb redid the calling of the immunoSEQ multiplex PCR reads with MiXCR, one entry per CDR3 protein. Altogether over 300,000 distinct CDR3 sequences are present, just over 90% being singletons, with the ten largest covering 0.065%. The CDR3 extends over 16 amino acids. V lost 5 bases, J lost 0 bases, and 14 bases lay in between.

The rearrangement uses TRBV12-3 or TRBV12-4 and TRBJ1-5, with unresolved D. The origin of this receptor is a human donor with multiple sclerosis. The sequencing input was CD4+ T cells from PBMCs. The CDR3 sequence: CASSEPDAVSNQPQHF. The CDR3 DNA is TGTGCCAGCAGTGAACCCGACGCCGTTAGCAATCAGCCCCAGCATTTT.